This is a list of T cell receptor beta chains from one sample in a study of blood T cell repertoires in COVID-19. This table comes from immunoSEQ multiplex PCR, and its TCRdb copy is limited to in-frame clones, with some not included. Among roughly 260,000 clones listed, around 87% were seen once. Sample: PBMCs or T cells enriched from blood (not recorded which). The receptors were sampled from a woman in her twenties or thirties with acute COVID-19. Both conserved end residues are trimmed from each CDR3. Each record gives: J gene, clone size, V gene, CDR3 protein. A row's size may be missing; if present it is once, few, many or a size class.

TRBJ2-1,-,TRBV4-1,ASSRGTGVYDEQF
TRBJ1-5,-,TRBV27,ASSLAGISQPQH
TRBJ2-2,-,TRBV9,ASSVQGTGELF
TRBJ1-1,-,TRBV9,ASSAGSLRGLGITEAF
TRBJ2-1,-,TRBV27,ASSLAASYNEQF
TRBJ1-2,-,TRBV13,ASNPRGVDGYT
TRBJ2-1,-,TRBV9,ASSDRTSGRDEQF
TRBJ2-7,-,TRBV6-5,ASSRDRTPYEQY
TRBJ2-7,-,TRBV2,ASSFLYEQY
TRBJ1-1,-,TRBV3-1/TRBV3-2,ASSKIRDRGNTEAF
TRBJ2-3,few,TRBV7-3,ASSFGRGLGDTQY
TRBJ1-4,once,TRBV28,ASSQIQGAGNEKLF
TRBJ1-5,few,TRBV18,ASSPTGGNQPQH
TRBJ1-3,once,TRBV30,AWSHRGRGNTIY
TRBJ1-6,-,TRBV5-8,ASSLAGTGVSPLH
TRBJ2-1,-,TRBV19,ASSIYAGGAYNEQF
TRBJ2-3,-,TRBV6-5,ASKRGHTQY
TRBJ1-2,once,TRBV28,ASLPPGPYGYT
TRBJ2-3,-,TRBV6-2/TRBV6-3,ASSPGGTDTQY
TRBJ2-7,-,TRBV2,ASTPKGGTLTPYEQY
TRBJ1-2,-,TRBV28,ASSPQGAQDYGYT
TRBJ2-5,-,TRBV29-1,SVVVGAETQY
TRBJ1-6,-,TRBV10-2,ASSESDRMGSYNSPLH
TRBJ1-6,-,TRBV5-1,ASSPQGYNSPLH
TRBJ2-1,-,TRBV29-1,SVLTSDSRNEQF
TRBJ1-6,-,TRBV5-6,ASSLLDRQPNSPLH
TRBJ1-4,-,TRBV6-5,ASRSMAVSNEKLF
TRBJ1-1,-,TRBV6-2/TRBV6-3,ASSKPFLGVLPEAF
TRBJ1-2,-,TRBV10-3,AISESETGSFG
TRBJ2-1,once,TRBV14,ASSHPSSAANYNEQF
TRBJ1-1,-,TRBV21-1,ASSRTGTRNTEAF
TRBJ2-1,-,TRBV7-8,ASSLVGRGQSSYNEQF
TRBJ2-1,-,TRBV19,ASSITSGGRGGSYNEQF
TRBJ2-3,once,TRBV5-4,ASSPGLAERVTQY
TRBJ1-5,-,TRBV7-9,ASSPTGGPNQPQH
TRBJ2-5,-,TRBV11-2,ASSLDFSQETQY
TRBJ2-1,once,TRBV30,ASPGLAGDNEQF
TRBJ1-2,-,TRBV25-1,ASSARDRGRFNYGYT
TRBJ1-2,-,TRBV5-1,ASRPGRDRVPSYT
TRBJ1-1,few,TRBV18,ASSPRESGNTEAF
TRBJ2-3,-,TRBV6-2/TRBV6-3,ASIPNGRDRADTQY
TRBJ2-2,-,TRBV24-1,ATSQRGTGELF
TRBJ2-3,-,TRBV15,ATSSGSGGTDTQY
TRBJ1-1,-,TRBV7-3,ASSARGGNTEAF
TRBJ2-2,once,TRBV6-6,ASSYNRGAAGELF
TRBJ2-5,-,TRBV9,ASSVASGSKETQY
TRBJ1-5,-,TRBV23-1,ASSQWDRGPNQPQH
TRBJ2-2,few,TRBV30,AWSSTGVDGELF
TRBJ2-3,-,TRBV2,ASWSAGGATDTQY
TRBJ2-1,-,TRBV5-1,ASSYPGEEQF
TRBJ2-2,-,TRBV5-1,ASSLQGNGELF
TRBJ1-5,-,TRBV28,ASSSLSAGFFNQPQH